This TCR beta chain is from a study of OX40 agonist ivuxolimab in advanced cancers. Study-level points and caveats: What antigens the expanded peripheral T cells recognized was never established. Some nonresponders likewise displayed low normalized T-cell clonal expansion.

Comments on this clone: Its cognate antigen is unknown.

Repertoires were generated with immunoSEQ multiplex PCR, while TCRdb's copy carries only in-frame clones and drops some. The sample consists of about 60,000 clones, approximately 90% of them appearing once. With 6 bases clipped from V and 6 bases from J, the junction kept 8 bases outside the gene matches. Germline CDR1 is MNHNY and CDR2 is SVGAGI (reference sequence). The CDR3 extends over 13 amino acids. Patients who had autoimmune disease history or got systemic immunosuppression were left out. Sequenced here: CD4+ or CD8+ T cells sorted from blood, sampled in a trial of the OX40 agonist ivuxolimab. The receptor comes from an adult with an advanced solid tumor such as melanoma, head and neck, liver or kidney cancer. The chain recombines TRBV6-6 with TRBJ2-7; 7 bases align to TRBD1. The CDR3 bases are TGTGCCAGCAGCTTAGCGACAGGGTTCGAGCAGTACTTC. Protein: CASSLATGFEQYF.